Listed here are 14 T cell receptor beta chains from one sample, sequenced in a study of cytomegalovirus exposure and HLA in healthy donors (dated by TCRdb to 2016 to 2017). Receptor libraries were prepared by the immunoSEQ multiplex PCR assay. The multiplex PCR relied on a mix of 60 forward primers for TCR Vbeta segments and 13 reverse primers for TCR Jbeta segments. The clones in this table, taken by TCRdb from immuneACCESS, are in-frame only. Not every clone is retained; where verified, under half of the shortfall comes from an unresolved V gene, and the cause of the rest is unknown. This sample lists around 140,000 clones; approximately 82% were detected once. Roughly 1.4% of the sample is in the top ten clones. The material sequenced was PBMCs. These receptors all stem from a man younger than 45 in good health and CMV-seropositive.

The chain couples TRBV6-5 to TRBJ2-7, with D possibly matching TRBD1 (5 bases). The CDR3 covers 14 residues. Germline CDR1 reads MNHEY; CDR2 reads SVGAGI. The V end lost 0 bases, the J end lost 5 bases, and 11 bases lay between the germline ends. The CDR3 region has the DNA TGTGCCAGCAGTTACTCGTCAGGGTCCGACGAGCAGTACTTC. Translation gives CASSYSSGSDEQYF.

This clone was observed a handful of times. The V and J genes are TRBV6-1 and TRBJ2-1, with 11 positions matching TRBD2. The CDR3 loop spans 16 amino acids. V dropped 0 bases and J dropped 4; count of bases not matched to a gene: 2. The V gene's germline CDR1 is MNHNS and CDR2 SASEGT. The CDR3 region has the DNA TGTGCCAGCAGTGAAGCCCTAGCGGGGGGATACAATGAGCAGTTCTTC. The encoded protein is CASSEALAGGYNEQFF.

This clone was picked up one time. J is TRBJ2-3 and V is TRBV9; TRBD2 matches at 9 bases. The germline gives CDR1 SGDLS, CDR2 YYNGEE. After removal of 3 bases from V and 1 base from J, the junction contained 0 bases not matched to a gene. The CDR3 extends over 14 amino acids. The CDR3 DNA sequence: TGTGCCAGCAGCGGGACTAGCGGCACAGATACGCAGTATTTT. Protein sequence: CASSGTSGTDTQYF.

The chain employs TRBV5-1 and TRBJ2-5, with TRBD2 identical over 7 bases. The J call may be mistaken, given a closer DNA end match to TRBJ2-7. This CDR3 spans 15 amino acids. Per germline, CDR1 SGHRS and CDR2 YFSETQ. CDR3 sequence (DNA): TGCGCCAGCAGCAACAAACAGCGGGGCTCCTACGAGCAGTACTTC. Translating it yields CASSNKQRGSYEQYF.

V gene TRBV27 combines with J gene TRBJ1-2, with D possibly TRBD1 on 6 matching bases. The V end lost 6 bases, the J end lost 4 bases, and 12 bases lay between the germline ends. CDR1 and CDR2 from the germline V gene are MNHEY and SMNVEV (reference sequence). CDR3 length: 13 residues. The DNA for the CDR3 is TGTGCCAGCAGCTCAGGGGTTGGCTATGGCTACACCTTC. The encoded protein is CASSSGVGYGYTF.

The chain links TRBV6-1 to TRBJ2-5; maybe TRBD2 (6 bases). The CDR3 runs 15 residues. Trimming left V 2 bases short and J 4 bases short, with 14 bases between. CDR1 is MNHNS and CDR2 is SASEGT in the germline V gene. The CDR3 loop is CASSEREGGVETQYF. The CDR3 DNA follows: TGTGCCAGCAGTGAAAGAGAGGGCGGGGTAGAGACCCAGTACTTC.

V gene TRBV11-2 combines with J gene TRBJ2-5, with 7 positions matching TRBD1. The J segment lost 9 bases and the V segment lost 4 bases, leaving 14 bases of the junction unmatched. The CDR3 consists of 15 residues. Germline-derived CDR1 and CDR2 are SGHAT and FQNNGV. CDR3: CASSSNRGPIRAQYF. Here the CDR3 DNA reads TGTGCCAGCAGCTCCAACAGGGGACCCATACGGGCCCAGTACTTC.

The CDR3, as DNA: TGTGCCAGCAGCTTGGGGGACTACCCCTACGAGCAGTACTTC. Protein: CASSLGDYPYEQYF. This chain joins TRBV5-8 and TRBJ2-7, with TRBD2 matching over 7 bases. This CDR3 is built from 14 residues. Germline V gene data show CDR1 as SGHTS and CDR2 as YDEGEE. V lost 0 bases to trimming and J lost 2 bases; unmatched junction nucleotides: 2.

A remark on this clone: Other DNA sequences in the sample encode the same CDR3. This chain uses TRBV6-1 with TRBJ1-4; 8 bases are shared with TRBD1. V shed 7 bases and J 7 bases; nucleotides not matched to a gene: 8. The CDR3 loop spans 14 amino acids. In germline, CDR1 is MNHNS, CDR2 SASEGT. The CDR3 coding sequence is TGTGCCAGCAAGGCAGGGGGCGTAGGTGAAAAACTGTTTTTT. Residues: CASKAGGVGEKLFF.

This sequence joins TRBV6-1 and TRBJ1-3; tentatively, D is TRBD1 (6 bases). CDR3 length: 15 amino acids. In germline, CDR1 is MNHNS, CDR2 SASEGT. With 4 bases removed from V and 4 bases from J, the gap between germline ends came to 14 bases. The CDR3 protein is CASSGQGIQGNTIYF. The CDR3 coding sequence is TGTGCCAGCAGTGGGCAGGGGATTCAGGGAAACACCATATATTTT.

The chain joins TRBV19 to TRBJ2-6; no definite D call. CDR3 size: 16 residues. In germline, CDR1 is LNHDA, CDR2 SQIVND (reference sequence). V lost 6 bases to trimming and J lost 3 bases, with 15 bases between them. The CDR3 DNA reads as TGTGCCAGTAGCGTCAGTGGTTTTGGTGGGGCCAACGTCCTGACTTTC. Translated: CASSVSGFGGANVLTF. The whole variable domain, remainder taken from reference TRBV19 and TRBJ2-6, is DGGITQSPKYLFRKEGQNVTLSCEQNLNHDAMYWYRQDPGQGLRLIYYSQIVNDFQKGDIAEGYSVSREKKESFPLTVTSAQKNPTAFYLCASSVSGFGGANVLTFGAGSRLTVL.

The rearrangement uses TRBV6-1 and TRBJ2-3, with D maybe TRBD1 (6 bases). The CDR3 sequence is 15 residues long. The V end was cut by 5 bases, the J end by 3 bases, with 15 bases between. CDR1 and CDR2 from the germline V gene are MNHNS and SASEGT. The CDR3, as DNA: TGTGCCAGCAGTCCCCGGACAGCTCTAACAGATACGCAGTATTTT. The encoded protein is CASSPRTALTDTQYF.

The chain uses TRBV7-9 and TRBJ1-3; 9 bases fit TRBD1. The germline V gene has CDR1 SEHNR and CDR2 FQNEAQ (reference sequence). The CDR3 runs 19 residues. V shed 5 bases and J 4 bases; nucleotides not matched to a gene: 18. CDR3 residues: CASSQVLTGGHDPGNTIYF. The CDR3 DNA reads TGTGCCAGCAGCCAAGTCCTCACAGGGGGCCATGATCCGGGAAACACCATATATTTT.

V is TRBV11-3 and J is TRBJ2-3, with 7 bases fitting TRBD2. The germline CDR1 and CDR2 sequences are SGHNT and YENEEA. This CDR3 contains 11 residues. Trimming cost V 7 bases and J 11 bases; bases outside gene matches: 6. Here the CDR3 reads CASTGGTKQYF. DNA of the CDR3: TGTGCCAGCACCGGGGGGACTAAGCAGTATTTT.